This T cell receptor beta chain was captured in a study of T cell changes during pregnancy in multiple sclerosis. This table comes from immunoSEQ multiplex PCR, and its TCRdb copy is limited to in-frame clones, with some not included. The repertoire holds around 80,000 clones, roughly nine tenths seen once, with 2.5% to 3% in the top ten. The sequenced sample was peripheral blood, obtained before pregnancy. The TCR sequence derives from a female donor with multiple sclerosis, enrolled in a pregnancy study.

The CDR3: CASSLTHEQYF. CDR3 DNA: TGTGCCAGCAGCCTAACCCACGAGCAGTACTTC. The gene calls are TRBV11-3 and TRBJ2-7; no clear D. This CDR3 has 11 residues. The V end lost 5 bases, the J end lost 5 bases, and 7 bases lay between the germline ends. CDR1 is SGHNT and CDR2 is YENEEA in the germline V gene.